This entry lists 24 T cell receptor beta chains sequenced from one sample in a study of blood T cell repertoires in COVID-19. Data came from immunoSEQ multiplex PCR; TCRdb stores just in-frame clones and leaves some out. The table records around 180,000 clones, about nine tenths of them present only once. Material for sequencing was peripheral blood. The receptors shown here come from a man in his fifties or sixties with acute or convalescent COVID-19.

This rearrangement joins TRBV3-1 (or the pseudogene TRBV3-2) to TRBJ1-1; D gene unclear. Trimming stripped 1 base from V and 7 bases from J, with 16 bases between. Germline CDR1 and CDR2: LGHDT and YNNKEL (reference sequence). CDR3 length equals 15 residues. CDR3 amino acids: CASSQVRTSRSEAFF. The DNA of the CDR3 is TGTGCCAGCAGCCAAGTCCGGACTTCCCGGAGTGAAGCTTTCTTT.

The chain combines TRBV6-6 with TRBJ2-7; 8 bases agree with TRBD2. Trimming took 7 bases from V and 7 from J; bases not matched to a gene: 9. The CDR3 extends over 13 amino acids. Germline assignment: CDR1 MNHNY and CDR2 SVGAGI (reference sequence). The CDR3: CASNGKSGGEQYV. The CDR3 DNA reads as TGTGCCAGCAACGGAAAGAGCGGGGGAGAGCAGTACGTC.

This clone was picked up one time. The V gene is TRBV5-5, the J gene TRBJ1-1; D is unresolved. Germline CDR1 reads SGHKS; CDR2 reads YYEKEE (reference sequence). With 5 bases removed from V and 0 bases from J, the gap between germline ends came to 8 bases. This CDR3 spans 13 amino acids. The CDR3 nucleotides read TGTGCCAGCAGTCTTAACATGAACACTGAAGCTTTCTTT. It yields the protein CASSLNMNTEAFF.

V and J are TRBV2 and TRBJ2-5; possibly TRBD1 for D (5 bases). V dropped 5 bases and J dropped 4 bases, with 11 bases sitting between them. This CDR3 is 13 amino acids long. Germline loops: CDR1 SNHLY, CDR2 FYNNEI. In DNA, the CDR3 is TGTGCCAGCAGTCTACAGGTCCGAGAGACCCAGTACTTC. Amino acids: CASSLQVRETQYF.

This sequence joins TRBV10-3 and TRBJ1-1, with D tentatively TRBD1 (6 bases). The CDR3 runs 14 residues. Germline V gene data show CDR1 as ENHRY and CDR2 as SYGVKD. Trimming took 2 bases from V and 3 from J, leaving 10 bases between them. CDR3: CAISERGADTEAFF. The CDR3 DNA is TGTGCCATCAGTGAGCGGGGGGCAGACACTGAAGCTTTCTTT.

This sequence joins TRBV10-3 and TRBJ1-1; D is possibly TRBD1 (5 bases). V dropped 0 bases and J dropped 5 bases, with 10 bases sitting between them. The CDR3 extends over 14 amino acids. CDR1 and CDR2 from the germline V gene are ENHRY and SYGVKD. CDR3 DNA: TGTGCCATCAGTGAGTCAAGGCAGGGAACTGAAGCTTTCTTT. Amino acids: CAISESRQGTEAFF.

The gene calls are TRBV19 and TRBJ2-2; 9 bases are shared with TRBD1. CDR3 length: 15 residues. Germline loops: CDR1 LNHDA, CDR2 SQIVND (reference sequence). Germline trimming cut 7 bases from V and 2 bases from J; bases unmatched to any gene: 5. CDR3 residues: CASTGDRANTGELFF. In nucleotides, the CDR3 is TGTGCCAGTACCGGGGACAGGGCAAACACCGGGGAGCTGTTTTTT.

CDR3 coding DNA: TGTGCCATCAGTGAGTTTACAGGGAGCAATCAGCCCCAGCATTTT. Its protein is CAISEFTGSNQPQHF. The rearrangement uses TRBV10-3 and TRBJ1-5; tentatively, D is TRBD1 (6 bases). Trimming pared 1 base from V and 1 base from J, leaving 8 bases between. The CDR3 is made up of 15 amino acids. CDR1 and CDR2 from the germline V gene are ENHRY and SYGVKD.

V usage is TRBV12-3 or TRBV12-4 and J usage is TRBJ1-1, with D tentatively TRBD1 (6 bases). The CDR3 totals 12 residues. The V and J ends lost 8 bases and 3 bases respectively, with 10 bases between them. As DNA, the CDR3 is TGTGCCAGCCATACAGGGCACACTGAAGCTTTCTTT. Translating it yields CASHTGHTEAFF.

The chain joins TRBV5-8 to TRBJ2-5; 13 positions match TRBD2. The V gene end was trimmed by 2 bases and the J gene end by 4 bases; junction bases not matched to a gene: 8. CDR1 and CDR2 (germline): SGHTS, YDEGEE. The CDR3 has 17 residues. The CDR3 here is CASSFGRTSGGGETQYF. For the CDR3, the DNA is TGTGCCAGCAGCTTTGGGAGGACTAGCGGGGGTGGAGAGACCCAGTACTTC. Full variable domain (remainder filled in from reference TRBV5-8 and TRBJ2-5): EAGVTQSPTHLIKTRGQQATLRCSPISGHTSVYWYQQALGLGLQFLLWYDEGEERNRGNFPPRFSGRQFPNYSSELNVNALELEDSALYLCASSFGRTSGGGETQYFGPGTRLLVL.

The rearrangement joins TRBV19 to TRBJ1-2; D not certain. The CDR3 is made up of 13 amino acids. The germline V gene encodes CDR1 LNHDA and CDR2 SQIVND (reference sequence). Trimming took 6 bases from V and 2 from J, leaving 10 bases between them. CDR3 in DNA: TGTGCCAGTAGCACGCGGATAAACTATGGCTACACCTTC. It encodes CASSTRINYGYTF.

The chain couples TRBV5-1 to TRBJ2-5; TRBD2 matches at 9 bases. CDR1 is SGHRS and CDR2 is YFSETQ in the germline V gene. The CDR3 has 15 amino acids. The V and J ends lost 4 bases and 10 bases, in that order; junction bases with no gene match: 14. This CDR3 is CASSPRTSAPQDQYF. CDR3 nucleotides: TGCGCCAGCAGCCCCCGGACTAGCGCCCCTCAAGACCAGTACTTC.

The chain is built from TRBV5-4 and TRBJ2-1; 12 bases are shared with TRBD2. Trimming took 4 bases from V and 10 from J; bases not matched to a gene: 9. CDR3 size: 15 residues. Per the germline V gene, CDR1 is SGHNT and CDR2 is YYREEE (reference sequence). The DNA of the CDR3 is TGTGCCAGCAGCCCAGAAGTTGGACTAGCGGGAGAGCAGTTCTTC. Its translation is CASSPEVGLAGEQFF.

This clone was seen more than once but under ten times. V gene TRBV19 combines with J gene TRBJ2-3, with TRBD2 matching 7 bases. Germline values: CDR1 LNHDA, CDR2 SQIVND (reference sequence). With 4 bases clipped from V and 9 bases from J, the junction kept 7 bases outside the gene matches. The CDR3 length is 13 residues. CDR3 loop: CASSTGLGGTQYF. In DNA form, the CDR3 reads TGTGCCAGTAGTACGGGGTTGGGGGGGACGCAGTATTTT.

This chain connects TRBV19 to TRBJ2-2, with 8 bases aligning to TRBD2. The CDR3 is 15 residues long. The germline gives CDR1 LNHDA, CDR2 SQIVND (reference sequence). V lost 7 bases and J lost 4; bases outside the gene matches: 8. CDR3 bases: TGTGCCAGTAACCCCTCGGGGGGGAGCACCGGGGAGCTGTTTTTT. It is translated as CASNPSGGSTGELFF.

For the CDR3, the DNA is TGTGCCAGCAGCTTACGGGGTCAGAATGAGCAGTTCTTC. It translates to CASSLRGQNEQFF. The genes are TRBV7-9 and TRBJ2-1; TRBD2 is a possible D gene (5 bases). V was shortened by 2 bases and J by 7 bases, with 9 bases between the two germline ends. CDR1 SEHNR and CDR2 FQNEAQ come from the germline V gene (reference sequence). The CDR3 extends over 13 amino acids.

The genes are TRBV11-2 and TRBJ1-1; D ambiguous. Germline values: CDR1 SGHAT, CDR2 FQNNGV. The CDR3 spans 13 residues. Trimming took 3 bases from V and 5 from J, leaving 10 bases between them. The CDR3 loop is CASSLSVKTEAFF. In DNA, the CDR3 is TGTGCCAGCAGCTTGTCTGTAAAAACTGAAGCTTTCTTT.

This clone turned up a few times. The V call is TRBV11-1, the J call TRBJ2-5; no clear D gene. With 5 bases removed from V and 4 bases from J, the gap between germline ends came to 11 bases. The CDR3 contains 13 residues. Germline V gene lookup returns CDR1 SGHAT and CDR2 FQDESV (reference sequence). CDR3 residues: CASSDPPGETQYF. CDR3 in DNA: TGTGCCAGCAGCGATCCCCCGGGAGAGACCCAGTACTTC. Full variable domain (remainder filled in from reference TRBV11-1 and TRBJ2-5): EAEVAQSPRYKITEKSQAVAFWCDPISGHATLYWYRQILGQGPELLVQFQDESVVDDSQLPKDRFSAERLKGVDSTLKIQPAELGDSAMYLCASSDPPGETQYFGPGTRLLVL.

The chain employs TRBV12-3 or TRBV12-4 and TRBJ1-6, with D perhaps TRBD1 (6 bases). The V gene lost 6 bases and the J gene lost 8 bases, with 8 bases spanning the gap. The CDR3 extends over 12 amino acids. Here the CDR3 DNA reads TGTGCCAGCAGGGCAGGGGATTCACCCCTCCACTTT. Amino acid sequence: CASRAGDSPLHF.

The DNA for the CDR3 is TGTGCCAGCAGCCACACAGGGGGAGAAAAACTGTTTTTT. Encoded protein: CASSHTGGEKLFF. J is TRBJ1-4 and V is TRBV14; the match to TRBD1 covers 8 bases. This CDR3 region has 13 residues. Germline loops: CDR1 SGHDN, CDR2 FVKESK. With V trimmed by 3 bases and J by 8 bases, 2 bases remained unmatched.

The chain recombines TRBV7-2 with TRBJ2-3, with 14 nucleotides matching TRBD2. Germline CDR1 and CDR2: SGHTA and FQGNSA. V lost 2 bases and J lost 5; bases outside the gene matches: 3. CDR3 length: 16 amino acids. CDR3 amino acids: CASSLRLAGGRDTQYF. The CDR3 nucleotides read TGTGCCAGCAGCTTACGACTAGCGGGAGGGCGAGATACGCAGTATTTT.

The gene calls are TRBV21-1 and TRBJ1-2; the tabulated D call, TRBD1, remains unverified against the DNA. TRBV21-1 is marked as a pseudogene. The CDR3 has 15 amino acids. The CDR3 region is CAGADRGLANYGYTF. DNA for the CDR3: TGTGCCGGAGCGGACAGGGGCCTAGCTAACTATGGCTACACCTTC.

The chain has TRBV9 and TRBJ1-4; D might be TRBD1 (5 bases). The CDR3 sequence is 15 residues long. Germline V CDR1 and CDR2: SGDLS, YYNGEE. V shed 0 bases and J shed 7 bases, with 13 bases lying between them. This CDR3 reads CASSVGAGRGEKLFF. The CDR3 DNA reads as TGTGCCAGCAGCGTAGGGGCAGGGCGAGGTGAAAAACTGTTTTTT.

The chain combines TRBV5-4 with TRBJ1-6, with a tentative D call TRBD1 (6 bases). Germline CDR1 and CDR2: SGHNT and YYREEE (reference sequence). This CDR3 spans 16 amino acids. V lost 3 bases to trimming and J lost 7 bases, with 17 bases between them. The CDR3 region has the DNA TGTGCCAGCAGCTCGGCCCCGGGACAATCGAATTCACCCCTCCACTTT. Protein: CASSSAPGQSNSPLHF.